This is a list of T cell receptor beta chains from one sample in a study of blood T cell repertoires in COVID-19. Using immunoSEQ multiplex PCR, the repertoire was profiled, and TCRdb retains in-frame clones only, with some absent. The sample records about 100,000 clones, roughly nine tenths being singletons. Sequenced material: peripheral blood. These receptors all come from a man aged 60 to 69 with acute or convalescent COVID-19. CDR3s include the opening cysteine and the closing phenylalanine or tryptophan. Each record gives: V gene, D gene, J gene, CDR3 length, clone size, CDR3 DNA, CDR3 protein. D genes are given only for firm matches. Part of the rows lack a size; the others show once, few, many or a class for expanded clones.

V: TRBV28
D: TRBD2
J: TRBJ2-4
length: 18
size: -
DNA: TGTGCCAGCAGTTTAGTCAGCGGGAGGAGGTTGGCCAAAAACATTCAGTACTTC
CDR3: CASSLVSGRRLAKNIQYF

V: TRBV12-5
D: TRBD1
J: TRBJ1-2
length: 15
size: -
DNA: TGTGCTAGTGGTGCACCGGGACAGGGAGAGAAAGGCTACACCTTC
CDR3: CASGAPGQGEKGYTF

V: TRBV6-5
D: TRBD1
J: TRBJ2-2
length: 16
size: -
DNA: TGTGCCAGCAGTTACTTGGACAGGTTGAACACCGGGGAGCTGTTTTTT
CDR3: CASSYLDRLNTGELFF

V: TRBV30
D: TRBD1
J: TRBJ1-1
length: 14
size: -
DNA: TGTGCCTGGAGCGTTGGACAGGGGACCACTGAAGCTTTCTTT
CDR3: CAWSVGQGTTEAFF

V: TRBV7-9
D: -
J: TRBJ1-5
length: 12
size: once
DNA: TGTGCCAGCAGCTTAAGGGGCCAGCCCCAGCATTTT
CDR3: CASSLRGQPQHF

V: TRBV6-1
D: -
J: TRBJ1-5
length: 18
size: -
DNA: TGTGCCAGCAGTGAAGTTCCCCAAAAACAGCTCCCCAATCAGCCCCAGCATTTT
CDR3: CASSEVPQKQLPNQPQHF

V: TRBV28
D: TRBD1
J: TRBJ1-5
length: 13
size: -
DNA: TGTGCCAGCAGTTTGAGGGGGCGTCAGCCCCAGCATTTT
CDR3: CASSLRGRQPQHF

V: TRBV6-6
D: -
J: TRBJ1-1
length: 12
size: once
DNA: TGTGCCAGCAGACGAGGGCCTACTGAAGCTTTCTTT
CDR3: CASRRGPTEAFF

V: TRBV10-3
D: -
J: TRBJ2-1
length: 14
size: -
DNA: TGTGCCATCAGTGATAGGGCAGGGTTCGGTGAGCAGTTCTTC
CDR3: CAISDRAGFGEQFF

V: TRBV9
D: TRBD2
J: TRBJ2-7
length: 18
size: -
DNA: TGTGCCAGCAGCGTAGAGCCTTTTGTAGCGGGAAAGCCGGACGAGCAGTACTTC
CDR3: CASSVEPFVAGKPDEQYF

V: TRBV19
D: TRBD1
J: TRBJ1-1
length: 17
size: -
DNA: TGTGCCAGTAGTATTCGAAACAGGGGCGCGATGAACACTGAAGCTTTCTTT
CDR3: CASSIRNRGAMNTEAFF

V: TRBV10-3
D: -
J: TRBJ2-7
length: 12
size: -
DNA: TGTGCCATCAGGAAGGGCGAGGGTGAGCAGTACTTC
CDR3: CAIRKGEGEQYF

V: TRBV9
D: -
J: TRBJ1-3
length: 16
size: -
DNA: TGTGCCAGCAGCGATGTCAGGGAAGAGCCTGGAAACACCATATATTTT
CDR3: CASSDVREEPGNTIYF

V: TRBV9
D: TRBD1
J: TRBJ2-7
length: 15
size: -
DNA: TGTGCCAGCAGCGTCGGGACAGGAAAGTATTACGAGCAGTACTTC
CDR3: CASSVGTGKYYEQYF

V: TRBV10-3
D: -
J: TRBJ1-5
length: 18
size: -
DNA: TGTGCCATCTCCGGACCCCCTAGGACGGGGATGAGCAATCAGCCCCAGCATTTT
CDR3: CAISGPPRTGMSNQPQHF

V: TRBV24-1
D: -
J: TRBJ1-2
length: 14
size: -
DNA: TGTGCCACCAGTGATGGGGGCTTGGACTATGGCTACACCTTC
CDR3: CATSDGGLDYGYTF

V: TRBV5-1
D: -
J: TRBJ1-1
length: 17
size: -
DNA: TGCGCCAGCAGCTCGAGGGGGGGGACTCCTTCCCCTGGAGAAGCTTTCTTT
CDR3: CASSSRGGTPSPGEAFF

V: TRBV7-8
D: -
J: TRBJ2-1
length: 19
size: -
DNA: TGTGCCAGCAATCGACTTTGGAGAGGGGCTAGCCTAGGGGGGGATGAGCAGTTCTTC
CDR3: CASNRLWRGASLGGDEQFF

V: TRBV9
D: TRBD2
J: TRBJ2-1
length: 18
size: -
DNA: TGTGCCAGCAGCGTAGGTAATAGCGGGAGGCCCTCAACCAATGAGCAGTTCTTC
CDR3: CASSVGNSGRPSTNEQFF

V: TRBV4-2
D: -
J: TRBJ1-2
length: 16
size: -
DNA: TGTGCCAGCAGCCAAGATTGGGAGAAGGAGAAAAATGGCTACACCTTC
CDR3: CASSQDWEKEKNGYTF

V: TRBV6-2/TRBV6-3
D: -
J: TRBJ1-2
length: 15
size: -
DNA: TGTGCCAGCAGTTACCGGCGGGCGGGTACCTATGGCTACACCTTC
CDR3: CASSYRRAGTYGYTF

V: TRBV10-3
D: -
J: TRBJ1-1
length: 14
size: few
DNA: TGTGCCATCAACGACAGGTCCTTGAACACTGAAGCTTTCTTT
CDR3: CAINDRSLNTEAFF

V: TRBV5-1
D: -
J: TRBJ2-3
length: 15
size: once
DNA: TGCGCCAGCAGCGATGGGACACTTAGCACAGATACGCAGTATTTT
CDR3: CASSDGTLSTDTQYF

V: TRBV3-1/TRBV3-2
D: TRBD1
J: TRBJ1-6
length: 15
size: -
DNA: TGTGCCAGCAGCCATCCGACAGGGAAGGATTCACCCCTCCACTTT
CDR3: CASSHPTGKDSPLHF

V: TRBV2
D: -
J: TRBJ2-7
length: 14
size: -
DNA: TGTGCCAGCAGTGGCGAGACAGAGTCCTACGAGCAGTACTTC
CDR3: CASSGETESYEQYF

V: TRBV25-1
D: -
J: TRBJ1-1
length: 14
size: -
DNA: TGTGCCAGCAGTGAGTCAGGGGTAAACACTGAAGCTTTCTTT
CDR3: CASSESGVNTEAFF

V: TRBV9
D: TRBD1
J: TRBJ1-2
length: 17
size: -
DNA: TGTGCCAGCAGCGTAGCTTGGGGGACAGGGAGTAACTATGGCTACACCTTC
CDR3: CASSVAWGTGSNYGYTF

V: TRBV11-1
D: -
J: TRBJ2-3
length: 13
size: -
DNA: TGTGCCAGCAGCCATACAAGCACAGATACGCAGTATTTT
CDR3: CASSHTSTDTQYF

V: TRBV19
D: -
J: TRBJ2-3
length: 14
size: -
DNA: TGTGCCAGTAGTCAACTAGCAGTCACAGATACGCAGTATTTT
CDR3: CASSQLAVTDTQYF

V: TRBV30
D: -
J: TRBJ2-6
length: 14
size: -
DNA: TGTGCCTGGAGTTTCAGCTCTGGGGCCAACGTCCTGACTTTC
CDR3: CAWSFSSGANVLTF

V: TRBV19
D: -
J: TRBJ1-1
length: 15
size: -
DNA: TGTGCCAGTAGTGGACCCAGGGTCACCTACACTGAAGCTTTCTTT
CDR3: CASSGPRVTYTEAFF

V: TRBV14
D: TRBD2
J: TRBJ2-3
length: 15
size: once
DNA: TGTGCCAGCAGCTTAGCGGGAGGGCATAGAGATACGCAGTATTTT
CDR3: CASSLAGGHRDTQYF

V: TRBV24-1
D: TRBD1
J: TRBJ1-5
length: 15
size: -
DNA: TGTGCCACCAGTGCCTCCGACAGGGCTAATCAGCCCCAGCATTTT
CDR3: CATSASDRANQPQHF

V: TRBV24-1
D: -
J: TRBJ1-2
length: 17
size: -
DNA: TGTGCCACCAGTGATTCTCGTCGCGGCGGAACTATATATGGCTACACCTTC
CDR3: CATSDSRRGGTIYGYTF

V: TRBV27
D: -
J: TRBJ1-2
length: 13
size: -
DNA: TGTGCCAGCAGTTTATCCCAGGGTGGAACATACACCTTC
CDR3: CASSLSQGGTYTF